The 27 T cell receptor beta chains in this list originate from one sample, sequenced in a study of Tregs in tolerant kidney transplant recipients. Method: immunoSEQ multiplex PCR; TCRdb's copy keeps in-frame clones and lacks some. The table lists about 240,000 clones, about 86% of them singletons, with around 0.6% in the top ten. Sequenced sample: CD4+ T cells from blood. The source of these receptors is a human donor in good health.

The V gene is TRBV12-5, the J gene TRBJ2-2, with a weak D call TRBD2 (6 bases). Germline CDR1 reads LGHNT; CDR2 reads FRNRAP. V lost 7 bases and J 2 bases, leaving 11 bases between the germline ends. The CDR3 length is 14 residues. The CDR3 spells CASAGDSNTGELFF. The CDR3 DNA reads TGTGCTAGTGCGGGGGACTCTAACACCGGGGAGCTGTTTTTT.

About this clone itself: In the same sample, other DNA sequences code for this CDR3. The chain employs TRBV9 and TRBJ1-1, with D tentatively TRBD1 (5 bases). Germline CDR1 reads SGDLS; CDR2 reads YYNGEE. This CDR3 region has 13 residues. V lost 7 bases to trimming and J lost 1 base, with 11 bases between them. The CDR3 loop is CASRGQGNTEAFF. The CDR3 nucleotides read TGTGCCAGCCGTGGCCAGGGGAACACTGAAGCTTTCTTT.

Only one count was recorded for this clone. This chain connects TRBV9 to TRBJ2-3; unclear D gene. From germline, CDR1 is SGDLS and CDR2 YYNGEE. CDR3 size: 16 residues. V was clipped by 1 base and J by 0 bases, with 12 bases between them. The DNA for the CDR3 is TGTGCCAGCAGCGTAAGGTCAAGCGCCAGCACAGATACGCAGTATTTT. Translating it yields CASSVRSSASTDTQYF.

The chain uses TRBV4-1 and TRBJ1-5; D call uncertain. The CDR3 covers 14 residues. Deletions cut 2 bases from V and 1 base from J, with 6 bases between. Germline assignment: CDR1 MGHRA and CDR2 YSYEKL. The CDR3 sequence: CASSQSGSNQPQHF. As DNA, the CDR3 is TGCGCCAGCAGCCAATCCGGGAGCAATCAGCCCCAGCATTTT.

The genes are TRBV30 and TRBJ2-2; D might be TRBD1 or TRBD2, each matching 5 bases. CDR3 length equals 15 residues. Trimming cost V 4 bases and J 4 bases, with 16 bases left between them. Germline CDR1 reads GTSNPN; CDR2 reads SVGIG (reference sequence). CDR3 sequence (DNA): TGTGCCTGGACCCCCATCCGGGGCATCACCGGGGAGCTGTTTTTT. Translated, it gives CAWTPIRGITGELFF.

This clone appeared a few times. V usage is TRBV15 and J usage is TRBJ2-7; 8 nucleotides align to TRBD2. This CDR3 comprises 16 residues. Germline V gene sequence: CDR1 LNHNV, CDR2 YYDKDF (reference sequence). V lost 0 bases to trimming and J lost 6 bases; unmatched junction nucleotides: 10. CDR3 coding DNA: TGTGCCACCAGCAGAGAAACTAGCGGTGAGAGGCCCGAGCAGTACTTC. Its translation: CATSRETSGERPEQYF.

Concerning this clone itself: Other DNA sequences in the sample encode the same CDR3. This chain connects TRBV10-3 to TRBJ2-7; D not certain. Germline V CDR1 and CDR2: ENHRY, SYGVKD. The CDR3 is 13 residues long. V lost 0 bases and J lost 3, with 6 bases in between. CDR3 protein: CAISESTSYEQYF. In DNA form, the CDR3 reads TGTGCCATCAGTGAGTCGACAAGCTACGAGCAGTACTTC.

The rearrangement links TRBV2 to TRBJ2-2; D call uncertain. This CDR3 has 15 residues. Trimming removed 1 base from V and 4 bases from J, with 10 bases in between. Germline CDR1 is SNHLY and CDR2 is FYNNEI. The CDR3 bases are TGTGCCAGCAGTGAAGTGGGTCGAGTCACCGGGGAGCTGTTTTTT. This translates into CASSEVGRVTGELFF.

This clone was observed once. The V and J genes are TRBV10-3 and TRBJ1-4; D gene uncertain. Germline V lookup: CDR1 ENHRY, CDR2 SYGVKD. The CDR3 is 15 residues long. Between the trimmed V and J ends, which lost 2 bases and 6 bases, there was a span of 13 bases. The CDR3 is CAISEGWVGDEKLFF. CDR3 coding DNA: TGTGCCATCAGTGAGGGGTGGGTAGGTGATGAAAAACTGTTTTTT.

V gene TRBV9 combines with J gene TRBJ1-1; the D is unclear. V gave up 4 bases and J gave up 1 base, with 8 bases separating them. The germline V gene encodes CDR1 SGDLS and CDR2 YYNGEE. The length of the CDR3 is 13 residues. The CDR3 nucleotides read TGTGCCAGCAGCCCGACGGAGAACACTGAAGCTTTCTTT. As protein: CASSPTENTEAFF.

The V and J genes are TRBV6-1 and TRBJ2-5; possibly TRBD1 for D (5 bases). The CDR3 runs 11 residues. Germline assignment: CDR1 MNHNS and CDR2 SASEGT. Trimming cost V 7 bases and J 5 bases, with 8 bases left between them. CDR3 nucleotide sequence: TGTGCCAGCATGGGGCGGGAGACCCAGTACTTC. This sequence encodes CASMGRETQYF.

This clone turned up a few times. The chain carries TRBV5-4 and TRBJ1-3; D is ambiguous. Between the trimmed V and J ends, which lost 2 bases and 4 bases, there was a span of 10 bases. The CDR3 extends over 14 amino acids. Germline V gene sequence: CDR1 SGHNT, CDR2 YYREEE (reference sequence). The CDR3 bases are TGTGCCAGCAGCTTAGGACCTCGGGGAAACACCATATATTTT. This codes for CASSLGPRGNTIYF. The variable domain in full, completed from reference TRBV5-4 and TRBJ1-3, reads ETGVTQSPTHLIKTRGQQVTLRCSSQSGHNTVSWYQQALGQGPQFIFQYYREEENGRGNFPPRFSGLQFPNYSSELNVNALELDDSALYLCASSLGPRGNTIYFGEGSWLTVV.

This chain uses TRBV4-1 with TRBJ1-1, with D perhaps matching TRBD1 (6 bases). This CDR3 region has 15 residues. Trimming removed 3 bases from V and 1 base from J, with 12 bases in between. CDR1 MGHRA and CDR2 YSYEKL come from the germline V gene. CDR3 nucleotides: TGCGCCAGCAGCCACCCCACAGGGTCGAACACTGAAGCTTTCTTT. Encoded protein: CASSHPTGSNTEAFF.

V gene TRBV5-8 combines with J gene TRBJ2-3; D is possibly TRBD2 (6 bases). CDR3 length: 17 amino acids. Trimming took 0 bases from V and 0 from J, leaving 14 bases between them. In germline, CDR1 is SGHTS, CDR2 YDEGEE. CDR3 nucleotide sequence: TGTGCCAGCAGCTTGGGAGGGACTGCTACTAGCACAGATACGCAGTATTTT. It is translated as CASSLGGTATSTDTQYF.

The V call is TRBV9, the J call TRBJ1-3, with unresolved D. The CDR3 has 15 amino acids. The germline V gene encodes CDR1 SGDLS and CDR2 YYNGEE. Trimming removed 4 bases at V and 0 bases at J, with 11 bases between. The CDR3 here is CASSRDALSGNTIYF. As DNA, the CDR3 is TGTGCCAGCAGCCGAGACGCGCTCTCTGGAAACACCATATATTTT.

The chain joins TRBV30 to TRBJ1-1; D perhaps matches TRBD1 (5 bases). This CDR3 is 13 amino acids long. The V and J ends lost 1 base and 1 base respectively, with 7 bases between them. Germline V gives CDR1 GTSNPN, CDR2 SVGIG (reference sequence). CDR3 in DNA: TGTGCCTGGAGTGAGACAGCGAACACTGAAGCTTTCTTT. It codes for CAWSETANTEAFF.

The rearrangement links TRBV4-2 to TRBJ1-2; D remains unclear. V was trimmed by 0 bases and J by 4 bases, leaving 18 bases between them. Per the germline V gene, CDR1 is LGHNA and CDR2 is YNFKEQ. There are 17 residues in the CDR3. In DNA, the CDR3 is TGTGCCAGCAGCCAAGATTCTACCGCCCGGCAGCCCTATGGCTACACCTTC. As protein: CASSQDSTARQPYGYTF.

The J gene is TRBJ1-1, the V gene TRBV6-5; D ambiguous. The length of the CDR3 is 13 residues. V was shortened by 6 bases and J by 5 bases, with 13 bases between the two germline ends. Germline V lookup: CDR1 MNHEY, CDR2 SVGAGI. CDR3 residues: CASSSPGRTEAFF. CDR3 DNA: TGTGCCAGCAGCAGTCCGGGTAGGACTGAAGCTTTCTTT.

This clone has a single count. The rearrangement joins TRBV19 to TRBJ2-7, with D perhaps TRBD1 (6 bases). The length of the CDR3 is 12 residues. Looked up from germline, CDR1 is LNHDA and CDR2 is SQIVND (reference sequence). V dropped 8 bases and J dropped 3 bases, with 11 bases sitting between them. CDR3 region: CASSDSFYEQYF. CDR3 coding DNA: TGTGCCAGTTCGGACAGCTTCTACGAGCAGTACTTC.

The chain recombines TRBV13 with TRBJ2-1, with D uncertain. The V end lost 1 base, the J end lost 0 bases, and 7 bases lay between the germline ends. Per the germline V gene, CDR1 is PRHDT and CDR2 is FYEKMQ (reference sequence). This CDR3 has 15 residues. CDR3 amino acids: CASSLVSISYNEQFF. The DNA for the CDR3 is TGTGCCAGCAGCTTAGTAAGCATCTCCTACAATGAGCAGTTCTTC.

A single count supports this clone. The chain uses TRBV29-1 and TRBJ2-7; D is unresolved. The germline V gene encodes CDR1 SQVTM and CDR2 ANQGSEA. Trimming pared 7 bases from V and 6 bases from J, leaving 19 bases between. The CDR3 is 13 residues long. CDR3 in DNA: TGCAGCGCCATGGGGTGGCAGATGGGCGAGCAGTACTTC. Its translation is CSAMGWQMGEQYF.

The genes are TRBV19 and TRBJ1-4; D is possibly TRBD1 (5 bases). The germline CDR1 and CDR2 sequences are LNHDA and SQIVND (reference sequence). This CDR3 contains 14 residues. The V gene lost 6 bases and the J gene lost 2 bases, with 10 bases spanning the gap. The chain's CDR3 is CASRLRDTNEKLFF. The CDR3 coding sequence is TGTGCCAGTAGGTTGAGGGACACTAATGAAAAACTGTTTTTT.

The chain employs TRBV2 and TRBJ1-2; D is ambiguous. Germline V lookup: CDR1 SNHLY, CDR2 FYNNEI. The CDR3 runs 11 residues. V was shortened by 6 bases and J by 8 bases, with 10 bases between the two germline ends. DNA of the CDR3: TGTGCCAGCAGGGGTTTTGGGGGCTACACCTTC. Protein product: CASRGFGGYTF.

The chain links TRBV6-5 to TRBJ2-3; 9 bases are a match to TRBD2. This CDR3 is 15 amino acids long. V shed 6 bases, J shed 4 bases, and the junction held 8 bases outside the gene matches. Germline V gives CDR1 MNHEY, CDR2 SVGAGI. This chain's CDR3 is CASSHPEREADTQYF. As DNA, the CDR3 is TGTGCCAGCAGCCACCCCGAGCGGGAGGCAGATACGCAGTATTTT.

This sequence joins TRBV27 and TRBJ2-4; 9 bases fit TRBD2. V lost 5 bases, J lost 4 bases, and 15 bases stayed unmatched. This CDR3 spans 18 amino acids. The germline V gene has CDR1 MNHEY and CDR2 SMNVEV (reference sequence). The CDR3 DNA sequence: TGTGCCAGCAGTAAGAGCGGGGGGAACCAGTCGAGAAAAAACATTCAGTACTTC. Its protein is CASSKSGGNQSRKNIQYF.

The chain links TRBV5-1 to TRBJ1-1, with 10 bases lining up with TRBD1. Germline V gene data show CDR1 as SGHRS and CDR2 as YFSETQ. J gave up 4 bases and V 2 bases, and 5 bases lay outside the gene matches. This CDR3 has 15 amino acids. The CDR3 sequence: CASSLIGQGGTEAFF. CDR3 bases: TGCGCCAGCAGCTTAATTGGACAGGGGGGCACTGAAGCTTTCTTT.

The chain couples TRBV19 to TRBJ1-2; possible D gene TRBD1, 5 bases. V lost 2 bases to trimming and J lost 3 bases, with 10 bases between them. Germline V gene data show CDR1 as LNHDA and CDR2 as SQIVND (reference sequence). The CDR3 covers 14 residues. In DNA form, the CDR3 reads TGTGCCAGTAGTATAAGGCAGGGAGACTATGGCTACACCTTC. This codes for CASSIRQGDYGYTF.